The 10 T cell receptor beta chains below were found in one sample sequenced in a study of CD8 T cells in Susac syndrome. Random hexamers were used to reverse transcribe the RNA input (about 0.5 to 1 ug). In TCRdb, the immunoSEQ multiplex PCR reads were re-called with MiXCR into one record per CDR3 protein. Of more than 150,000 distinct CDR3 sequences detected, 95% appear once; the ten largest clones hold 0.15% to 0.2%. The sample consisted of CD8+ T cells from PBMCs. These receptor sequences come from a human donor with Susac syndrome.

This chain links TRBV2 with TRBJ2-6, with 7 bases fitting TRBD1. J gave up 1 base and V 6 bases, and 3 bases lay outside the gene matches. Germline V gene data show CDR1 as SNHLY and CDR2 as FYNNEI. The CDR3 has 15 residues. The CDR3 spells CASRGQLSGANVLTF. For the CDR3, the DNA is TGTGCCAGCAGGGGACAGCTTTCTGGGGCCAACGTCCTGACTTTC.

Only one count was recorded for this clonotype. The chain recombines TRBV20-1 with TRBJ1-6; D unresolved. The CDR3 runs 14 residues. V gave up 5 bases and J gave up 4 bases, with 12 bases separating them. CDR1 is DFQATT, CDR2 SNEGSKA, per germline (reference sequence). The CDR3 nucleotides are TGCAGTGCTCACCCTCGGAGTTATAATTCACCCCTCCACTTT. Its protein product is CSAHPRSYNSPLHF.

The chain carries TRBV5-6 and TRBJ2-1, with 8 bases identical to TRBD1. With 4 bases clipped from V and 4 bases from J, the junction kept 7 bases outside the gene matches. CDR3 length: 15 residues. Germline CDR1 reads SGHDT; CDR2 reads YYEEEE. The CDR3 loop reads CASSPPGQVYNEQFF. In DNA, the CDR3 is TGTGCCAGCAGCCCGCCGGGACAGGTTTACAATGAGCAGTTCTTC.

The chain couples TRBV5-6 to TRBJ2-7; maybe TRBD1 (5 bases). V lost 4 bases and J 4 bases, leaving 9 bases between the germline ends. The CDR3 contains 12 residues. Germline loops: CDR1 SGHDT, CDR2 YYEEEE. Here the CDR3 reads CASSVAGYEQYF. CDR3 coding DNA: TGTGCCAGCAGCGTTGCAGGGTACGAGCAGTACTTC.

The rearrangement uses TRBV7-3 and TRBJ2-1; TRBD2 might be the D (5 bases). With 5 bases removed from V and 2 bases from J, the gap between germline ends came to 7 bases. Germline V gene lookup returns CDR1 SGHTA and CDR2 FQGTGA. The CDR3 is 13 amino acids. The CDR3, as DNA: TGTGCCAGCAGCCCCGGGACCTACAATGAGCAGTTCTTC. Translation gives CASSPGTYNEQFF.

The J gene is TRBJ2-5, the V gene TRBV9, with D tentatively TRBD1 or TRBD2 (5 bases each). V gave up 3 bases and J gave up 4 bases, with 16 bases separating them. Germline values: CDR1 SGDLS, CDR2 YYNGEE. The CDR3 has 15 amino acids. CDR3 loop: CASSETGTRRETQYF. The CDR3 nucleotides read TGTGCCAGCAGCGAAACCGGGACCCGACGAGAGACCCAGTACTTC.

The rearrangement uses TRBV20-1 and TRBJ2-4; TRBD2 matches at 15 bases. Losses at the gene ends were 6 bases for V and 5 bases for J; bases not matched to a gene: 17. Germline assignment: CDR1 DFQATT and CDR2 SNEGSKA (reference sequence). The CDR3 is made up of 19 amino acids. CDR3 in amino acids: CSAGGLAGGWDWVQNIQYF. Written as DNA, the CDR3 is TGCAGTGCGGGGGGACTAGCGGGAGGTTGGGATTGGGTGCAAAACATTCAGTACTTC.

The chain links TRBV5-6 to TRBJ2-7; 7 nucleotides agree with TRBD2. The germline gives CDR1 SGHDT, CDR2 YYEEEE. Trimming took 4 bases from V and 7 from J; bases not matched to a gene: 8. The CDR3 runs to 13 residues. The CDR3 nucleotides read TGTGCCAGCAGCATACTAGCGACGGAGGAGCAGTACTTC. It codes for CASSILATEEQYF. Variable domain in full (rest from reference TRBV5-6 and TRBJ2-7): DAGVTQSPTHLIKTRGQQVTLRCSPKSGHDTVSWYQQALGQGPQFIFQYYEEEERQRGNFPDRFSGHQFPNYSSELNVNALLLGDSALYLCASSILATEEQYFGPGTRLTVT.

The genes are TRBV6-5 and TRBJ1-5; 9 nucleotides align to TRBD1. CDR1 and CDR2 (germline): MNHEY, SVGAGI. J gave up 0 bases and V 4 bases, and 10 bases lay outside the gene matches. The CDR3 sequence is 18 residues long. The CDR3 protein is CASSSTGGPFNSNQPQHF. CDR3 DNA: TGTGCCAGCAGTTCCACAGGGGGCCCCTTCAATAGCAATCAGCCCCAGCATTTT.

The rearrangement joins TRBV20-1 to TRBJ1-6, with TRBD1 as a possible D gene (5 bases). CDR1 is DFQATT and CDR2 is SNEGSKA in the germline V gene (reference sequence). V was cut by 3 bases and J by 0 bases, with 12 bases left in between. The CDR3 length is 16 residues. CDR3 loop: CSARFGGSSYNSPLHF. CDR3 nucleotide sequence: TGCAGTGCTAGGTTCGGGGGAAGCTCCTATAATTCACCCCTCCACTTT.